A single sample is the source of the 5 T cell receptor beta chains below, sequenced in a study of tumor-infiltrating lymphocytes in oesophageal squamous cell carcinoma. TCRdb reprocessed the PCR reads with MiXCR, giving one entry per CDR3 protein. The table includes 8,500 to 14,000 distinct CDR3 sequences, more than 55% detected once. Material: esophageal tumor tissue. These receptors all stem from a male donor with esophageal squamous cell carcinoma.

This chain connects TRBV6-2 or TRBV6-3 to TRBJ2-5; the D gene could be TRBD1 or TRBD2 (5 bases each). The assigned J gene may be wrong: the sequence end matches TRBJ2-1 better. The length of the CDR3 is 14 residues. The germline CDR1 and CDR2 sequences are MNHEY and SVGEGT. Here the CDR3 reads CASSGAGSYNEQFF. In DNA form, the CDR3 reads TGTGCCAGCAGTGGGGCAGGGAGCTACAATGAGCAGTTCTTC.

The rearrangement links TRBV7-6 to TRBJ2-1, with D tentatively TRBD2 (5 bases). The V end lost 3 bases, the J end lost 10 bases, and 10 bases lay between the germline ends. The CDR3 loop spans 12 amino acids. In germline, CDR1 is SGHVS, CDR2 FNYEAQ. CDR3 sequence reads: CASSFRLQEQFF. The CDR3 DNA reads TGTGCCAGCAGCTTCCGACTACAGGAGCAGTTCTTC.

This chain joins TRBV2 and TRBJ2-5; tentative D call: TRBD1 (6 bases). V lost 6 bases to trimming and J lost 4 bases, with 9 bases between them. There are 12 residues in the CDR3. Per germline, CDR1 SNHLY and CDR2 FYNNEI. The DNA of the CDR3 is TGTGCCAGCAGAGGGGGTTCAGAGACCCAGTACTTC. Amino acid sequence: CASRGGSETQYF. The full variable domain, completed using reference TRBV2 and TRBJ2-5, is EPEVTQTPSHQVTQMGQEVILRCVPISNHLYFYWYRQILGQKVEFLVSFYNNEISEKSEIFDDQFSVERPDGSNFTLKIRSTKLEDSAMYFCASRGGSETQYFGPGTRLLVL.

This clonotype occurred a few times. The gene calls are TRBV10-3 and TRBJ2-6; D possibly corresponds to TRBD2 (6 bases). The CDR3 is made up of 17 amino acids. Germline V CDR1 and CDR2: ENHRY, SYGVKD. V shed 0 bases and J shed 0 bases, with 9 bases lying between them. CDR3 bases: TGTGCCATCAGTGAGTCGTTGGGGGGCTCTGGGGCCAACGTCCTGACTTTC. Its translation: CAISESLGGSGANVLTF.

The chain is built from TRBV7-4 and TRBJ2-7; D unclear. TRBJ2-1 explains the end of the DNA better; the J call may be wrong. Per the germline V gene, CDR1 is SGHVT and CDR2 is SQSDAQ. This CDR3 has 15 amino acids. As DNA, the CDR3 is TGTGCCAGCAGCTGGCTATCTCACAATTACAATGAGCAGTTCTTC. It translates to CASSWLSHNYNEQFF.